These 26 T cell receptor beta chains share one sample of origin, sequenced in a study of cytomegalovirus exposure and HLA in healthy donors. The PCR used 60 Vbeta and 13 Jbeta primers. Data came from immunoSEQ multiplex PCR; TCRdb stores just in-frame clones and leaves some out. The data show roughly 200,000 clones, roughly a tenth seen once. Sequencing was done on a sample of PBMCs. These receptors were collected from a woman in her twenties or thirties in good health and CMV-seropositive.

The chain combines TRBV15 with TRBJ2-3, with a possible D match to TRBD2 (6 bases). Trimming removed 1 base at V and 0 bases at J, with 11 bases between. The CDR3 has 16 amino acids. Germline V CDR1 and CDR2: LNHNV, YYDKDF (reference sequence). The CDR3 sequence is CATSRASSASTDTQYF. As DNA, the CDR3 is TGTGCCACCAGCAGAGCCTCTAGCGCTAGCACAGATACGCAGTATTTT.

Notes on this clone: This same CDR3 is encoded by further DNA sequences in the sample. CDR3 nucleotide sequence: TGCGCCAGCAGCTTGGAGGGACAGGGATATGGCTACACCTTC. Protein sequence: CASSLEGQGYGYTF. The rearrangement links TRBV5-1 to TRBJ1-2; TRBD1 matches 9 bases. V was pared by 0 bases and J by 5 bases, with 2 bases of the junction left unmatched. The CDR3 sequence is 14 residues long. Germline V gene sequence: CDR1 SGHRS, CDR2 YFSETQ.

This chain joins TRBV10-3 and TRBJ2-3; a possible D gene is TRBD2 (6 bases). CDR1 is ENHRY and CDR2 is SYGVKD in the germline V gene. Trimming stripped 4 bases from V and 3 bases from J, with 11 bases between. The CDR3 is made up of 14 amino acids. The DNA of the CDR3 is TGTGCCATCAGTGGGCCGAGCGGGACAGATACGCAGTATTTT. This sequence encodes CAISGPSGTDTQYF.

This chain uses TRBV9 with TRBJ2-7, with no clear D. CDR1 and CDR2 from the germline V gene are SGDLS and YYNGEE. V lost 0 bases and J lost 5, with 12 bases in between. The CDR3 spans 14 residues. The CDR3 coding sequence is TGTGCCAGCAGCGTAGTGCCCACGAGCAACGAGCAGTACTTC. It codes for CASSVVPTSNEQYF.

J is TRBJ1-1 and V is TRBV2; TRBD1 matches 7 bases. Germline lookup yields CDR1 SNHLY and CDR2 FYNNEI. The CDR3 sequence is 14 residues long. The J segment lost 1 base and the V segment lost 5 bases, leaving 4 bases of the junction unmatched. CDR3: CASSLSGGNTEAFF. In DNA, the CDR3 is TGTGCCAGCAGTCTCTCAGGGGGGAACACTGAAGCTTTCTTT.

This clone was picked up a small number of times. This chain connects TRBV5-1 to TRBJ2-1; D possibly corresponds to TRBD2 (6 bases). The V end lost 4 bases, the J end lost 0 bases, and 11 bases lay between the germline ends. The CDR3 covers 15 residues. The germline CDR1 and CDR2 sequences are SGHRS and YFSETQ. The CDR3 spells CASSQGTDSYNEQFF. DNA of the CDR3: TGCGCCAGCAGCCAAGGGACTGACTCCTACAATGAGCAGTTCTTC.

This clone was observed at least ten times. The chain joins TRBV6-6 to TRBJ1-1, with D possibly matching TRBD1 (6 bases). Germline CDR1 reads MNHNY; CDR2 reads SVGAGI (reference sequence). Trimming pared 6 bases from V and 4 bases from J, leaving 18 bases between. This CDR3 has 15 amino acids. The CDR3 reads CASSPTDRLSTEAFF. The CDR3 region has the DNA TGTGCCAGCAGCCCTACAGACAGGCTGAGCACTGAAGCTTTCTTT.

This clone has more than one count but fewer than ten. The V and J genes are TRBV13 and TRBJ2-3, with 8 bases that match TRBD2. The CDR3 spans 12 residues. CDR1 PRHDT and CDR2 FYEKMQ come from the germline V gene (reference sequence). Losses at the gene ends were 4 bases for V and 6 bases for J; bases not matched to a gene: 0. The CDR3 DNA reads TGTGCCAGCAGCTCGGGGGGGGATACGCAGTATTTT. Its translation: CASSSGGDTQYF.

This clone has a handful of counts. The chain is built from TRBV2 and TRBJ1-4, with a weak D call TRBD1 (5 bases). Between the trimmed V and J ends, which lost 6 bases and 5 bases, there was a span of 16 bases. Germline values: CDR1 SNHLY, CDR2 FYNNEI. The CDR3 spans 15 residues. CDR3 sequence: CASRAPTATNEKLFF. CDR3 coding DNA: TGTGCCAGCAGAGCCCCGACAGCCACCAATGAAAAACTGTTTTTT.

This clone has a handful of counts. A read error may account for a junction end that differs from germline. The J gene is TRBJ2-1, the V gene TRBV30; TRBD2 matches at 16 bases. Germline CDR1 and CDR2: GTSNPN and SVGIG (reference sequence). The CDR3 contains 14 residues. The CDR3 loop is CAWSVGLAGGSSIF. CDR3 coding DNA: TGTGCCTGGAGTGTGGGACTAGCGGGAGGGTCCAGTATCTTC.

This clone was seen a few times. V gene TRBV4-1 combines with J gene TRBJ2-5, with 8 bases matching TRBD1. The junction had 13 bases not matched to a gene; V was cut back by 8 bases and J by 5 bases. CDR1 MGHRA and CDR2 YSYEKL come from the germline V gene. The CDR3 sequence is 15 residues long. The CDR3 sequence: CASRRTGNPRETQYF. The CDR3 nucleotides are TGCGCCAGCCGGAGGACAGGGAATCCCCGTGAGACCCAGTACTTC.

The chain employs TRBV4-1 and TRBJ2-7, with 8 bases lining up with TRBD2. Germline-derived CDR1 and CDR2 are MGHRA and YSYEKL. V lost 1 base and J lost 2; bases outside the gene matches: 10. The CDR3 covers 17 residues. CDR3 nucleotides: TGCGCCAGCAGCCAAGTGAGCACTAGCGGTACCCCCTACGAGCAGTACTTC. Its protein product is CASSQVSTSGTPYEQYF.

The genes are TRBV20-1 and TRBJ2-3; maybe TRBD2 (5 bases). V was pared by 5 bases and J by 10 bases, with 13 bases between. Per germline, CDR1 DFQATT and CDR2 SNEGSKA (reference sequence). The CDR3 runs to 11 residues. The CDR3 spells CSAGSEIAQYF. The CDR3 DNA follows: TGCAGTGCTGGGAGTGAAATTGCGCAGTATTTT.

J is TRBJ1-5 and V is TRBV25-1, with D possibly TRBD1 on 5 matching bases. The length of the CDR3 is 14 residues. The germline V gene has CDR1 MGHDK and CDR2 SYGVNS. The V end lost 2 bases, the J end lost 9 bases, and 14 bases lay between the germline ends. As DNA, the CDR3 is TGTGCCAGCAGTGAACGGGGGGAGATTAGGCCCCAGCATTTT. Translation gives CASSERGEIRPQHF.

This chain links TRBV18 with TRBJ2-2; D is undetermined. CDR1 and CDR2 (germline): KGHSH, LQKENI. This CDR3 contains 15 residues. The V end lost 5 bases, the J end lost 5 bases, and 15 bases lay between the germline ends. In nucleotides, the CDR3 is TGTGCCAGCTCAGAAAAGTACATTAAGACCGGGGAGCTGTTTTTT. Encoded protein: CASSEKYIKTGELFF. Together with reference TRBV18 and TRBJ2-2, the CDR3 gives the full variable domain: NAGVMQNPRHLVRRRGQEARLRCSPMKGHSHVYWYRQLPEEGLKFMVYLQKENIIDESGMPKERFSAEFPKEGPSILRIQQVVRGDSAAYFCASSEKYIKTGELFFGEGSRLTVL.

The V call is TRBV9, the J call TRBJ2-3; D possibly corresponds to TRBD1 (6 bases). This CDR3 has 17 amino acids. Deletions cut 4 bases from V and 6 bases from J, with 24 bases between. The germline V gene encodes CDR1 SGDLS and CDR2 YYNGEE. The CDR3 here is CASSRRTNTGSADTQYF. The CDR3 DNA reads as TGTGCCAGCAGCCGCAGGACAAATACAGGGAGTGCGGATACGCAGTATTTT.

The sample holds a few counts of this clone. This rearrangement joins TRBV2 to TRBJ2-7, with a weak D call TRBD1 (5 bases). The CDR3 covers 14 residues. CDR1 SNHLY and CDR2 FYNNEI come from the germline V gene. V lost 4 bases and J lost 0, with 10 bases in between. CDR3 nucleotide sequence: TGTGCCAGCAGTGGTCAGGGATTCTCCTACGAGCAGTACTTC. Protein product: CASSGQGFSYEQYF.

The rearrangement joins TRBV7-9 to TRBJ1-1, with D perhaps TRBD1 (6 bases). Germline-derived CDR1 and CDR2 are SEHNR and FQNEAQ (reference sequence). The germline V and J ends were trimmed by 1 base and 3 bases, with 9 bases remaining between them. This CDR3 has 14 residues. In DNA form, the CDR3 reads TGTGCCAGCAGCTTAGTGGGGGCTGACACTGAAGCTTTCTTT. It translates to CASSLVGADTEAFF.

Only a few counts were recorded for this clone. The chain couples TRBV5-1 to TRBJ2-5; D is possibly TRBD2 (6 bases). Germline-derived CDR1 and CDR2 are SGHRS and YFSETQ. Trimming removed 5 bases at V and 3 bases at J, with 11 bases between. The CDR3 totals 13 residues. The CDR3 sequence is CASSLGGEETQYF. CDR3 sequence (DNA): TGCGCCAGCAGTCTAGGAGGGGAAGAGACCCAGTACTTC.

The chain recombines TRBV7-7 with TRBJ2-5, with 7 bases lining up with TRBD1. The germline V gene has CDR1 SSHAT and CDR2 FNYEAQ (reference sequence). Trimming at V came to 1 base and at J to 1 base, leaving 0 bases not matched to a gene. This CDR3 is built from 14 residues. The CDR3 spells CASSLGQGQETQYF. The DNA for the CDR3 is TGTGCCAGCAGCTTAGGACAGGGCCAAGAGACCCAGTACTTC.

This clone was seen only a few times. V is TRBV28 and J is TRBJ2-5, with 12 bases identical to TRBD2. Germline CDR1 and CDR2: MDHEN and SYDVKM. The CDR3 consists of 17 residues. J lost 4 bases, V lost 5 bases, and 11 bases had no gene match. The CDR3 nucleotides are TGTGCCAGCAGTCCCCTTCCGACTAGCGGGAGTCGAGAGACCCAGTACTTC. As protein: CASSPLPTSGSRETQYF.

The CDR3 protein is CASSHAGTSGSNEQFF. The CDR3 DNA follows: TGCGCCAGCAGCCACGCCGGGACTAGCGGGAGCAATGAGCAGTTCTTC. The chain has TRBV4-1 and TRBJ2-1; 14 bases agree with TRBD2. Germline CDR1 MGHRA, CDR2 YSYEKL. The length of the CDR3 is 16 residues. With V trimmed by 3 bases and J by 6 bases, 4 bases remained unmatched.

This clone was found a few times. CDR3 coding DNA: TGTGCCAGCAGCGGCGGGACAGGGGGCGTCGGCTACGAGCAGTACTTC. This codes for CASSGGTGGVGYEQYF. The chain recombines TRBV7-9 with TRBJ2-7; the match to TRBD1 covers 12 bases. Germline loops: CDR1 SEHNR, CDR2 FQNEAQ (reference sequence). The trim removed 5 bases at V and 3 bases at J, leaving 8 bases unmatched. This CDR3 contains 16 residues.

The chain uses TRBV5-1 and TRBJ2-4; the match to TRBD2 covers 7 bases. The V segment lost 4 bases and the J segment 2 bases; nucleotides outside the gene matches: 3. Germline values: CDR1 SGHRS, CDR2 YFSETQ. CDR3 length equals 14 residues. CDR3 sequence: CASSPGGTKNIQYF. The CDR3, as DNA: TGCGCCAGCAGCCCGGGGGGAACCAAAAACATTCAGTACTTC. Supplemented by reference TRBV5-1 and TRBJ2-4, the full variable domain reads KAGVTQTPRYLIKTRGQQVTLSCSPISGHRSVSWYQQTPGQGLQFLFEYFSETQRNKGNFPGRFSGRQFSNSRSEMNVSTLELGDSALYLCASSPGGTKNIQYFGAGTRLSVL.

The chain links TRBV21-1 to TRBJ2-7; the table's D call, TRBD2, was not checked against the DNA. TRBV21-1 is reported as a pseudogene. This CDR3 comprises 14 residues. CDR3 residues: CAKSSGRAVYEQYF. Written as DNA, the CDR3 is TGTGCCAAAAGTAGCGGGAGGGCCGTCTACGAGCAGTACTTC.

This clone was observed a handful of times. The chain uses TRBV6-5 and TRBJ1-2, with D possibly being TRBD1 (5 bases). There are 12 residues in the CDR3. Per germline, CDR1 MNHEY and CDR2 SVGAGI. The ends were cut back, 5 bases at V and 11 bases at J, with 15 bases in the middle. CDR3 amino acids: CASSSQGAGYTF. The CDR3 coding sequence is TGTGCCAGCAGTAGCCAGGGAGCGGGGTACACCTTC.